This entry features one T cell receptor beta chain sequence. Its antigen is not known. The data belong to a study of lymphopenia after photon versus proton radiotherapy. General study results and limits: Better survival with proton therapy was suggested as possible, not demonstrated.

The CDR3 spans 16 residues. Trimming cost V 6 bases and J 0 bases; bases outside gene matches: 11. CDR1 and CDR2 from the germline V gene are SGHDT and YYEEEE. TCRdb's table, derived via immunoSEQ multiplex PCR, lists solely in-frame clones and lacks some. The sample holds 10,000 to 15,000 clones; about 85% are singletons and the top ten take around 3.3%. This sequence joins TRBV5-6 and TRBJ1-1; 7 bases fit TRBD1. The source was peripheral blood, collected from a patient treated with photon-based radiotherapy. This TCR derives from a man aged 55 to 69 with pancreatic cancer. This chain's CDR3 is CASKMTGFLMNTEAFF. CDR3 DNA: TGTGCCAGCAAAATGACAGGGTTTCTCATGAACACTGAAGCTTTCTTT.